These T cell receptor beta chains were read from a single sample in a study of blood T cell repertoires in COVID-19. The assay was immunoSEQ multiplex PCR, and TCRdb's table has in-frame clones only and misses some. The data contain about 200,000 clones, roughly 86% of them singletons. Sequencing used PBMCs or T cells enriched from blood (not recorded which). These receptors were taken from a woman younger than 45 with acute COVID-19. Both conserved end residues are part of each CDR3. D genes are given only for firm matches. For some rows the clone size is stated as once, few or many, or as a class when expanded; others skip it.

cdr3_nt cdr3_aa d_call v_call clone_size j_call
TGTGCCAGTAGTGTAGAAACAGGGGTACACGAGCAGTACTTC CASSVETGVHEQYF TRBD1 TRBV19 - TRBJ2-7
TGCGCCAGCAGCCAGGGGCCCCGGGGCTACACCTTC CASSQGPRGYTF - TRBV4-3 - TRBJ1-2
TGTGCCAGCAGTCACAGGGGCGGGAACACTGAAGCTTTCTTT CASSHRGGNTEAFF TRBD1 TRBV6-5 once TRBJ1-1
TGTGCCAGCAGCTCGCTAGACGGCCCCTTCTACGAGCAGTACTTC CASSSLDGPFYEQYF - TRBV7-9 - TRBJ2-7
TGCGCCAGCAGCTTGGAACGGGGAACAGATGGCTACACCTTC CASSLERGTDGYTF - TRBV5-1 - TRBJ1-2
TGTGCCAGCAGTTACAGACAGGGAACAGATACGCAGTATTTT CASSYRQGTDTQYF TRBD1 TRBV6-5 - TRBJ2-3
TGTGCCAGCAGCGTAGGGACTAGCGTGGGGACCCAGTACTTC CASSVGTSVGTQYF TRBD2 TRBV9 - TRBJ2-5
TGTGCCAGCTCACCACGGGGCCCAGGGGTGAACACTGAAGCTTTCTTT CASSPRGPGVNTEAFF - TRBV18 - TRBJ1-1
TGTGCCTCATCGGGGGGGTTTATGACAGGACAAGAGACCCAGTACTTC CASSGGFMTGQETQYF TRBD2 TRBV19 - TRBJ2-5
TGTGCCAGCACGACGGACACGAACACCGGGGAGCTGTTTTTT CASTTDTNTGELFF - TRBV2 - TRBJ2-2
TGTGCCAGCAGCTTAAGGGCAGGGTATGGTGAAAAACTGTTTTTT CASSLRAGYGEKLFF - TRBV7-3 - TRBJ1-4
TGTGCCAGCAGCTTGGGTTGGACAGACAACACCGGGGAGCTGTTTTTT CASSLGWTDNTGELFF - TRBV11-3 - TRBJ2-2
TGTGCCAGCAGCTTGGGCCCTAATAGCAATCAGCCCCAGCATTTT CASSLGPNSNQPQHF - TRBV5-4 - TRBJ1-5
TGTGCCAGCAGCCCCACTCGCAGGGACACTGAAGCTTTCTTT CASSPTRRDTEAFF - TRBV27 - TRBJ1-1
TGCAGCGTTGAAGAGGATGAGCGGGGGGGCCTCTACAATGAGCAGTTCTTC CSVEEDERGGLYNEQFF TRBD2 TRBV29-1 - TRBJ2-1
TGCGCCAGCACCGACAGGGGCCCTTACGAGCAGTACTTC CASTDRGPYEQYF TRBD1 TRBV10-2 - TRBJ2-7
TGCGCCAGCAGCTTGCCGGGCCCAGGGTTCCCCTATAATTCACCCCTCCACTTT CASSLPGPGFPYNSPLHF - TRBV5-1 - TRBJ1-6
TGTGCCAGCAGTTACCCAGGACGGGGAGAGTATGGCTACACCTTC CASSYPGRGEYGYTF - TRBV6-2/TRBV6-3 - TRBJ1-2
TGTGCCAGCTCAACCGAAGCTGGCTACACCTTC CASSTEAGYTF - TRBV18 - TRBJ1-2
TGCGCCAGCAGCAGAACCGGGACACCAAGTGACACTGAAGCTTTCTTT CASSRTGTPSDTEAFF - TRBV4-1 - TRBJ1-1
TGTGCCAGCAGCTTATCGAGCGGGGGTTACACCGGGGAGCTGTTTTTT CASSLSSGGYTGELFF TRBD2 TRBV11-2 - TRBJ2-2
TGTGCCAGCAGCTCGGGACAGGGGGCGAAAAAACTGTTTTTT CASSSGQGAKKLFF TRBD1 TRBV11-2 - TRBJ1-4
TGCGCCAGCAGCTTGGGGGACAGAACAAATCAGCCCCAGCATTTT CASSLGDRTNQPQHF TRBD1 TRBV5-1 - TRBJ1-5
TGTGCCAGCAGCCCCGCTGGGCGAGAGACCCAGTACTTC CASSPAGRETQYF - TRBV7-3 - TRBJ2-5
TGTGCCTGGAGTGCAGGCAGGGGATCCTATGGCTACACCTTC CAWSAGRGSYGYTF - TRBV30 - TRBJ1-2
TGTGCCAGCAGCCAGCTGGGACTAGCGGGGGGAACCTACGAGCAGTACTTC CASSQLGLAGGTYEQYF TRBD2 TRBV4-2 - TRBJ2-7